Included here is one T cell receptor (beta chain) sequence, with context. The data belong to a study of blood T cell repertoires in COVID-19. Those enrolled in Seattle joined during active infection and were followed longitudinally afterward. Using immunoSEQ multiplex PCR, the repertoire was profiled, and TCRdb retains in-frame clones only, with some absent. Of more than 200,000 clones listed, approximately 86% are singletons. Germline trimming cut 0 bases from V and 2 bases from J; bases unmatched to any gene: 6. Germline lookup yields CDR1 MGHRA and CDR2 YSYEKL. The CDR3 covers 17 residues. The sequenced material came from peripheral blood. This sequence joins TRBV4-1 and TRBJ2-1, with TRBD2 matching 8 bases. This TCR was recovered from a woman aged 55-69 years with COVID-19, enrolled during active disease. CDR3 coding DNA: TGCGCCAGCAGCCAAGATAGAACACTAGCGGCCTACAATGAGCAGTTCTTC. Translated, it gives CASSQDRTLAAYNEQFF.